These 5 T cell receptor beta chains originate from one sample sequenced in a study of cytomegalovirus exposure and HLA in healthy donors. The study ran its PCR with 60 Vbeta and 13 Jbeta primers. The method was immunoSEQ multiplex PCR; TCRdb's version includes in-frame clones alone and lacks a portion of them. The sample lists roughly 100,000 clones; roughly 85% were seen once. The sequenced sample was PBMCs. These receptors were collected from a woman aged 35 to 49 in good health and CMV-seronegative.

This chain uses TRBV5-8 with TRBJ2-2; no definite D call. CDR1 and CDR2 (germline): SGHTS, YDEGEE. V dropped 1 base and J dropped 4 bases, with 11 bases sitting between them. The CDR3 consists of 15 residues. The CDR3 reads CASSLNYGRTGELFF. The CDR3 nucleotides are TGTGCCAGCAGCTTGAACTACGGTCGCACCGGGGAGCTGTTTTTT.

The J gene is TRBJ2-6, the V gene TRBV7-6, with D unresolved. The CDR3 consists of 16 residues. From germline, CDR1 is SGHVS and CDR2 FNYEAQ. The ends were cut back, 2 bases at V and 2 bases at J, with 10 bases in the middle. CDR3 DNA: TGTGCCAGCAGCTTAACACCCCCACCTGGGGCCAACGTCCTGACTTTC. Amino acid sequence: CASSLTPPPGANVLTF.

This rearrangement joins TRBV7-2 to TRBJ1-2; D call uncertain. Germline V gives CDR1 SGHTA, CDR2 FQGNSA. Trimming took 0 bases from V and 5 from J, leaving 7 bases between them. The CDR3 is 13 residues long. Here the CDR3 reads CASSLAERYGYTF. CDR3 coding DNA: TGTGCCAGCAGCTTAGCGGAGCGGTATGGCTACACCTTC. Full variable domain (rest looked up from reference TRBV7-2 and TRBJ1-2): GAGVSQSPSNKVTEKGKDVELRCDPISGHTALYWYRQSLGQGLEFLIYFQGNSAPDKSGLPSDRFSAERTGGSVSTLTIQRTQQEDSAVYLCASSLAERYGYTFGSGTRLTVV.

The chain is built from TRBV27 and TRBJ1-5; D ambiguous. This CDR3 is 15 amino acids long. V lost 8 bases and J lost 3, with 17 bases in between. In germline, CDR1 is MNHEY, CDR2 SMNVEV (reference sequence). CDR3 loop: CASSQTPEINQPQHF. DNA of the CDR3: TGTGCCAGCTCCCAGACCCCGGAGATCAATCAGCCCCAGCATTTT.

V is TRBV30 and J is TRBJ2-5; tentatively, D is TRBD2 (7 bases). CDR3 length: 14 residues. CDR1 is GTSNPN and CDR2 is SVGIG in the germline V gene (reference sequence). The germline V and J ends were trimmed by 5 bases and 1 base, with 14 bases remaining between them. CDR3 amino acids: CAWARGGAQETQYF. DNA of the CDR3: TGTGCCTGGGCTCGAGGGGGGGCCCAAGAGACCCAGTACTTC. Full variable domain (missing parts from reference TRBV30 and TRBJ2-5): SQTIHQWPATLVQPVGSPLSLECTVEGTSNPNLYWYRQAAGRGLQLLFYSVGIGQISSEVPQNLSASRPQDRQFILSSKKLLLSDSGFYLCAWARGGAQETQYFGPGTRLLVL.